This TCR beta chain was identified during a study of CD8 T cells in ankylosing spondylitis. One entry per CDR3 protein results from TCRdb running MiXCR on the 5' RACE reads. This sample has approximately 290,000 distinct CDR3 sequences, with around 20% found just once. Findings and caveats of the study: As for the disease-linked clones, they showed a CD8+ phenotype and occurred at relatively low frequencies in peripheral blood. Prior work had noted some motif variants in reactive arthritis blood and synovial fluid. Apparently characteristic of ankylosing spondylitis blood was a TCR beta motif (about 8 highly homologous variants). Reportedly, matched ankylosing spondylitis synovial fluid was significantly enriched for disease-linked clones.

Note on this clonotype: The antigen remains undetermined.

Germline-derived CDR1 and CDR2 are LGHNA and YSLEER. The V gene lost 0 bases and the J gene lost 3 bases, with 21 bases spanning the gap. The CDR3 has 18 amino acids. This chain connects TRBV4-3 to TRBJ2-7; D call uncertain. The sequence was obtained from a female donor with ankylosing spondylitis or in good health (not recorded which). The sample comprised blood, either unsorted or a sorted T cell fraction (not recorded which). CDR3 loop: CASSQDTWTVGYHYEQYF. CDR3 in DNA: TGCGCCAGCAGCCAAGATACTTGGACGGTGGGCTACCACTACGAGCAGTACTTC.